This T cell receptor beta chain derives from a study of Ad26.COV2.S vaccination and SARS-CoV-2 variants. The study's findings and limits: Measurement of non-spike TCR breadth gave similar results in vaccine and placebo recipients. It was vaccine recipients, not placebo recipients, who had the higher spike-specific TCR breadth. Breadth and depth estimates from TCRs may understate total T cell responses. In vaccinated individuals, spike-specific CD8+ and CD4+ T cell responses reportedly displayed substantial breadth.

Comments on this clone: The antigen is undetermined.

Produced via immunoSEQ multiplex PCR; TCRdb's table is partial and in-frame only. The sample yields around 370,000 clones, around 92% seen once. Sequenced material: peripheral blood, taken after recovery from COVID-19. This receptor was identified in a human donor who had recovered from COVID-19.

The CDR3 protein is CASRVAKPLNTEAFF. CDR3 coding DNA: TGTGCCAGCAGAGTGGCTAAACCCCTGAACACTGAAGCTTTCTTT. The chain employs TRBV6-5 and TRBJ1-1, with D unresolved. With 6 bases removed from V and 0 bases from J, the gap between germline ends came to 14 bases. The germline V gene has CDR1 MNHEY and CDR2 SVGAGI. There are 15 residues in the CDR3.